This section outlines one T cell receptor (beta chain) sequence together with its context. Germline loops: CDR1 LGHNA, CDR2 YNFKEQ. With 3 bases removed from V and 2 bases from J, the gap between germline ends came to 13 bases. There are 16 residues in the CDR3. The record originates from a study of T cell responses to AZD1222 COVID-19 vaccine. Repertoires were generated with immunoSEQ multiplex PCR, while TCRdb's copy carries only in-frame clones and drops some. In the table there are roughly 130,000 clones, more than 85% of which are singletons. This material consisted of peripheral blood, taken on day 0 of AZD1222 vaccination. The TCR comes from an adult in good health. The J gene is TRBJ2-2, the V gene TRBV4-2, with D tentatively TRBD2 (6 bases). CDR3 residues: CASSHQGGSNTGELFF. The CDR3 DNA follows: TGTGCCAGCAGCCACCAAGGAGGGTCCAACACCGGGGAGCTGTTTTTT.